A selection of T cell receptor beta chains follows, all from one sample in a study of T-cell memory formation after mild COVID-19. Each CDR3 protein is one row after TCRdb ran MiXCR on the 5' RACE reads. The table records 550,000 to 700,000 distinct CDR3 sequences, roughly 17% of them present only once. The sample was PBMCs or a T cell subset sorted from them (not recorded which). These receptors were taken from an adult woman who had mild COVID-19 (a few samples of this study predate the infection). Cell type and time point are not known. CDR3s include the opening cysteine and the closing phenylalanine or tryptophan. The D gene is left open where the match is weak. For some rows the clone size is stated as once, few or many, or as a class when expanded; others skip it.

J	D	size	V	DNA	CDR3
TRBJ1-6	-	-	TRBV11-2	TGTGCCAGCAGCATGGGCCTGAATAATTCACCCCTCCACTTT	CASSMGLNNSPLHF
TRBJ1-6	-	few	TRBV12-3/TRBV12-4	TGTGCCAGCAGTCCGGGACGAATGGGTTCACCCCTCCACTTT	CASSPGRMGSPLHF
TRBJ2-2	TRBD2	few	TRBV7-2	TGTGCCAGCAGCCCCCGACTAGCGGGAGGAAACCTAAACACCGGGGAGCTGTTTTTT	CASSPRLAGGNLNTGELFF
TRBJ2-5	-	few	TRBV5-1	TGCGCCAGCAGCTTACAGCAAGAGACCCAGTACTTC	CASSLQQETQYF
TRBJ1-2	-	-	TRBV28	TGTGCCAGCAGGGCATGGGCGGGGTCAATCTATGGCTACACCTTC	CASRAWAGSIYGYTF
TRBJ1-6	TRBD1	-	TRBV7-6	TGTGCCAGCAGCACCGGACAGGGAGGAAACTCACCCCTCCACTTT	CASSTGQGGNSPLHF
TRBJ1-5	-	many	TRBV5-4	TGTGCCAGCAGCTTGGGGGGTTTTGGCAATCAGCCCCAGCATTTT	CASSLGGFGNQPQHF
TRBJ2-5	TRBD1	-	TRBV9	TGTGCCAGCAGCGTAGAGGGGACAGGGGTCCAAGAGACCCAGTACTTC	CASSVEGTGVQETQYF
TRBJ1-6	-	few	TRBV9	TGTGCCAGCAGCCTCTCGACTTCGGGGAATTCACCCCTCCACTTT	CASSLSTSGNSPLHF
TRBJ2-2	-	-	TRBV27	TGTGCCAGCAGTTTAGGCCTCGCCCAGAACACCGGGGAGCTGTTTTTT	CASSLGLAQNTGELFF
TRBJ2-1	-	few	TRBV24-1	TGTGCCACCAGTCCCAAGGACTCCCCGCAAAATGAGCAGTTCTTC	CATSPKDSPQNEQFF
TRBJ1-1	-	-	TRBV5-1	TGCGCCAGCAGCTTGGCCAAGGGGTTGATGTCTGAAGCTTTCTTT	CASSLAKGLMSEAFF
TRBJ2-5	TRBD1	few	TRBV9	TGTGCCAGCACCCAAGGGGAGACAGGGCACCAAGAGACCCAGTACTTC	CASTQGETGHQETQYF
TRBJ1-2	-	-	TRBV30	TGTGCCTGGGGGATCGGGACGGCGGGTGGCTACACCTTC	CAWGIGTAGGYTF
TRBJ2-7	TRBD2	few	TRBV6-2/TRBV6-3	TGTGCCAGCAGAACCGGAGCGGGAGTGCTCTACGAGCAGTACTTC	CASRTGAGVLYEQYF
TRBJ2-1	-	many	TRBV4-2	TGTGCCAGCAGTCTCGCCCAGGGGGGCGATGAGCAGTTCTTC	CASSLAQGGDEQFF
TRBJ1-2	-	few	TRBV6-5	TGTGCCAGCAGCCCTTCCTCGATAGATGGCTACACCTTC	CASSPSSIDGYTF
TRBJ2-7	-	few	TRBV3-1	TGTGCCAGCAGCCAAGATACGCGGTACGAGCAGTACTTC	CASSQDTRYEQYF
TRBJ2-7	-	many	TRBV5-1	TGCGCCAGCAGCTTTTCGACAGCCTCCTACGAGCAGTACTTC	CASSFSTASYEQYF
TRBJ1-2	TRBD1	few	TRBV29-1	TGCAGCGTTGATGTTCCAACCGAGGGGGCTGCTAACTATGGCTACACCTTC	CSVDVPTEGAANYGYTF
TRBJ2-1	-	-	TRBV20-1	TGCAGTGCTAGAGATCGGGTAGCGGCCCGGAATGAGCAGTTCTTC	CSARDRVAARNEQFF
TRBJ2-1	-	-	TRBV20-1	TGCAGTGCTAGAACCCAACTAGCCAATGAGCAGTTCTTC	CSARTQLANEQFF
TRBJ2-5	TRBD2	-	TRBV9	TGTGCCAGCAGCGTAGGACTAGCGGGAGGAGAGACCCAGTACTTC	CASSVGLAGGETQYF
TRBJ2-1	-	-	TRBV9	TGTGCCAGCAGCGTTGACCCCAGCGTTAACTACAATGAGCAGTTCTTC	CASSVDPSVNYNEQFF
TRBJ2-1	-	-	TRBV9	TGTGCCAGCAGCGATGGGGACGGCAATGAGCAGTTCTTC	CASSDGDGNEQFF
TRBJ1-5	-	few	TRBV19	TGTGCCAGTAGTATCAGGTCAGGGGTTCAGCCCCAGCATTTT	CASSIRSGVQPQHF
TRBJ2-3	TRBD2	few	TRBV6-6	TGTGCCAGCAGTTCCCTGGGGGGGGAGAGCACAGATACGCAGTATTTT	CASSSLGGESTDTQYF
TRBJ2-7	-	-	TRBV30	TGTGCCTGGAGCACTAGACGGGTCTTGTTTTCCTACGAGCAGTACTTC	CAWSTRRVLFSYEQYF
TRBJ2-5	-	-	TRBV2	TGTGCCAGCAGTGATGTCAGGGGTAAAGAGACCCAGTACTTC	CASSDVRGKETQYF
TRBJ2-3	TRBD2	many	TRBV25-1	TGTGTTCTGGCGGGAGGACGCACAGATACGCAGTATTTT	CVLAGGRTDTQYF
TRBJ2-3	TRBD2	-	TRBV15	TGTGCCACCAGCAACGGACTAGCGGGCTGGGGAGATACGCAGTATTTT	CATSNGLAGWGDTQYF
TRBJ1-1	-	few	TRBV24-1	TGTGCCACCAGTGCAAACAGTCTCTCAAACACTGAAGCTTTCTTT	CATSANSLSNTEAFF
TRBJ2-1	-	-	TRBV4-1	TGCGCCAGCAGCCGCGTCCACGGTGAGCAGTTCTTC	CASSRVHGEQFF
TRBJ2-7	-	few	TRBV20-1	TGCAGTGCTAGTAGAGGGACCTACGAGCAGTACTTC	CSASRGTYEQYF
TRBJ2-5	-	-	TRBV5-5	TGTGCCAGCAGCTTCGGAGCGACGGAGACCCAGTACTTC	CASSFGATETQYF
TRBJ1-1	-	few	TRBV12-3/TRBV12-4	TGTGCCACAGTACAGGGCTTGAACACTGAAGCTTTCTTT	CATVQGLNTEAFF
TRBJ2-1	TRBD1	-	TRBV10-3	TGTGCCATCAGTGAAGGGGGCGCAAACAATGAGCAGTTCTTC	CAISEGGANNEQFF
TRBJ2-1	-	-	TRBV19	TGTGCCAGTAGTATAAACAGGGATGAGCAGTTCTTC	CASSINRDEQFF
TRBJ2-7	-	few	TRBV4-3	TGCGCCAGCAGCCAAGGCGGCGACTACGAGCAGTACTTC	CASSQGGDYEQYF
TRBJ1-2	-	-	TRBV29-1	TGCAGCGTTGAAGAGTGGACAGTTACCTATGGCTACACCTTC	CSVEEWTVTYGYTF
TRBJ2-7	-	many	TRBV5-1	TGCGCCAGCAGCTTGACGGGTATTCGCTACGAGCAGTACTTC	CASSLTGIRYEQYF
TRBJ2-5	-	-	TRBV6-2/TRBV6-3	TGTGCCAGCAGAGCAACCCGGGAGCCTAATAGAGAGACCCAGTACTTC	CASRATREPNRETQYF
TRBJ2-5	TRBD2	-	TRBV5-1	TGCGCCAGCAGCTTGGGTGGCGTAGCGGGAGGATTTCAAGAGACCCAGTACTTC	CASSLGGVAGGFQETQYF
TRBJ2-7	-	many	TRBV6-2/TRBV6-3	TGTGCCAGCAGTTACTCTCAAGGCCGTTGGGCTAGGTACGAGCAGTACTTC	CASSYSQGRWARYEQYF
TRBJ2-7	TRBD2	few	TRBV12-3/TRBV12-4	TGTGCCAGCAGTCGGGGGGGGTCGGAGTACGAGCAGTACTTC	CASSRGGSEYEQYF
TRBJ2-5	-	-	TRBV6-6	TGTGCCAGCGACTTAGGGACTGCGGAGACCCAGTACTTC	CASDLGTAETQYF
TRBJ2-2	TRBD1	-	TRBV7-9	TGTGCCACCCAGCTGGACAGGGTCGCCGGGGAGCTGTTTTTT	CATQLDRVAGELFF
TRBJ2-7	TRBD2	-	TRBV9	TGTGCCAGCAGCGTAGCTAGCGGGGGGGCGACCTACGAGCAGTACTTC	CASSVASGGATYEQYF